The 32 T cell receptor beta chains presented below share a single source sample, sequenced in a study of blood T cell repertoires in COVID-19. Assay used: immunoSEQ multiplex PCR; TCRdb lists only in-frame clones, some missing. The profile shows 70,000 to 90,000 clones, 80% to 90% of them singletons. Sequenced: peripheral blood. The receptors here all came from a man older than 75 with COVID-19, enrolled during active disease.

The chain employs TRBV27 and TRBJ1-2, with 8 bases that match TRBD1. Germline assignment: CDR1 MNHEY and CDR2 SMNVEV (reference sequence). The CDR3 loop spans 17 amino acids. V gave up 5 bases and J gave up 6 bases; unmatched junction bases: 17. For the CDR3, the DNA is TGTGCCAGCAGTGGACACTTACCGCTACAGGGGGGCGATGGCTACACCTTC. This sequence encodes CASSGHLPLQGGDGYTF.

A few counts support this clone. The V gene is TRBV13, the J gene TRBJ2-7, with a tentative D call TRBD2 (5 bases). This CDR3 contains 16 residues. Germline V gene lookup returns CDR1 PRHDT and CDR2 FYEKMQ (reference sequence). The germline V and J ends were trimmed by 5 bases and 1 base, with 18 bases remaining between them. CDR3 sequence reads: CASSRSHGPGSYEQYF. As DNA, the CDR3 is TGTGCCAGCAGCCGCTCGCACGGACCGGGGTCCTACGAGCAGTACTTC.

CDR3 sequence (DNA): TGTGCCAGCAGCCAAGGAACGAGCACCACAGATACGCAGTATTTT. It translates to CASSQGTSTTDTQYF. V and J are TRBV3-1 (or the pseudogene TRBV3-2) and TRBJ2-3; D is unresolved. The V gene lost 1 base and the J gene lost 2 bases, with 10 bases spanning the gap. CDR3 size: 15 residues. The V gene's germline CDR1 is LGHDT and CDR2 YNNKEL (reference sequence).

The V and J genes are TRBV13 and TRBJ1-2, with D tentatively TRBD1 (5 bases). V shed 5 bases and J shed 3 bases, with 13 bases lying between them. The CDR3 runs to 14 residues. Germline CDR1 and CDR2: PRHDT and FYEKMQ (reference sequence). This CDR3 reads CASSNRDSHYGYTF. As DNA, the CDR3 is TGTGCCAGCAGCAACCGAGACAGCCACTATGGCTACACCTTC.

This clone was detected a few times. This chain joins TRBV15 and TRBJ1-2; D not resolved. CDR3 length: 14 residues. Looked up from germline, CDR1 is LNHNV and CDR2 is YYDKDF (reference sequence). V shed 0 bases and J shed 4 bases, with 9 bases lying between them. Here the CDR3 reads CATSRDLTAYGYTF. DNA of the CDR3: TGTGCCACCAGCAGAGATTTAACAGCCTATGGCTACACCTTC.

A single count supports this clone. The genes are TRBV29-1 and TRBJ1-1, with D perhaps matching TRBD1 (6 bases). Trimming stripped 3 bases from V and 2 bases from J, with 13 bases between. Per germline, CDR1 SQVTM and CDR2 ANQGSEA. The CDR3 length is 14 residues. Written as DNA, the CDR3 is TGCAGCGTTGAGGATCGGACAGACAACACTGAAGCTTTCTTT. This gives the protein CSVEDRTDNTEAFF.

The chain carries TRBV5-6 and TRBJ1-1, with 8 bases fitting TRBD1. J gave up 3 bases and V 4 bases, and 2 bases lay outside the gene matches. This CDR3 is built from 13 residues. Germline values: CDR1 SGHDT, CDR2 YYEEEE. CDR3 bases: TGTGCCAGCAGCCCGGACAGGGACACTGAAGCTTTCTTT. It yields the protein CASSPDRDTEAFF.

CDR3 in amino acids: CASSLLQGTLNTEAFF. Written as DNA, the CDR3 is TGTGCCAGCAGTTTATTACAGGGAACCTTGAACACTGAAGCTTTCTTT. The genes are TRBV27 and TRBJ1-1; tentatively, D is TRBD1 (6 bases). Looked up from germline, CDR1 is MNHEY and CDR2 is SMNVEV (reference sequence). Between the trimmed V and J ends, which lost 1 base and 0 bases, there was a span of 12 bases. The CDR3 length is 16 residues.

The V gene is TRBV5-1, the J gene TRBJ1-2; D unresolved. V lost 0 bases and J lost 0, with 9 bases in between. Per the germline V gene, CDR1 is SGHRS and CDR2 is YFSETQ. The CDR3 runs to 15 residues. The CDR3 spells CASSLGDTANYGYTF. The DNA for the CDR3 is TGCGCCAGCAGCTTGGGTGACACGGCTAACTATGGCTACACCTTC.

This clone has just one count. The V and J genes are TRBV7-2 and TRBJ1-2; D perhaps matches TRBD1 (5 bases). The CDR3 runs to 14 residues. Per germline, CDR1 SGHTA and CDR2 FQGNSA. Trimming took 5 bases from V and 7 from J, leaving 17 bases between them. In DNA, the CDR3 is TGTGCCAGCAGCCATCGTACAGGCCAGGCTGGCTACACCTTC. It codes for CASSHRTGQAGYTF.

This clone appeared once. This sequence joins TRBV6-5 and TRBJ1-1; 9 positions agree with TRBD1. The junction had 10 bases not matched to a gene; V was cut back by 5 bases and J by 6 bases. Germline CDR1 MNHEY, CDR2 SVGAGI. The CDR3 spans 15 residues. For the CDR3, the DNA is TGTGCCAGCAGTCGACTTGGACAGGGGTTCCCTGAAGCTTTCTTT. This codes for CASSRLGQGFPEAFF.

The rearrangement links TRBV18 to TRBJ2-4; 7 bases fit TRBD1. Germline loops: CDR1 KGHSH, CDR2 LQKENI. The CDR3 has 14 amino acids. With V trimmed by 5 bases and J by 4 bases, 5 bases remained unmatched. The CDR3 DNA sequence: TGTGCCAGCTCATCCACAGGGGTAAAAAACATTCAGTACTTC. Translated: CASSSTGVKNIQYF.

This rearrangement joins TRBV5-6 to TRBJ2-1; 9 positions match TRBD1. Germline V gene sequence: CDR1 SGHDT, CDR2 YYEEEE. V trimming: 4 bases; J trimming: 3 bases; junction bases outside the gene matches: 5. The CDR3 sequence is 15 residues long. The CDR3 reads CASSPTGGFYNEQFF. The CDR3, as DNA: TGTGCCAGCAGCCCCACAGGGGGCTTCTACAATGAGCAGTTCTTC.

DNA of the CDR3: TGTGCCAGTAGTACGAGGGACAGAGGCCGGTCACCCCTCCACTTT. Protein product: CASSTRDRGRSPLHF. The chain links TRBV19 to TRBJ1-6; 7 bases map to TRBD1. From germline, CDR1 is LNHDA and CDR2 SQIVND (reference sequence). The J segment lost 10 bases and the V segment lost 4 bases, leaving 10 bases of the junction unmatched. The CDR3 spans 15 residues.

The V call is TRBV15, the J call TRBJ1-1, with D possibly matching TRBD1 (5 bases). Germline loops: CDR1 LNHNV, CDR2 YYDKDF (reference sequence). This CDR3 contains 15 residues. V gave up 3 bases and J gave up 3 bases, with 14 bases separating them. The CDR3 DNA sequence: TGTGCCACCAGCAGCCTGACCAGGGATGACACTGAAGCTTTCTTT. Its protein is CATSSLTRDDTEAFF.

DNA for the CDR3: TGTGCCAGCAGCCTTCAAAAGCCGGGGGGCGAGCAGTACTTC. Amino acid sequence: CASSLQKPGGEQYF. V usage is TRBV7-2 and J usage is TRBJ2-7, with TRBD2 identical over 7 bases. This CDR3 is built from 14 residues. Germline CDR1 reads SGHTA; CDR2 reads FQGNSA. V lost 5 bases, J lost 6 bases, and 10 bases stayed unmatched.

V is TRBV7-2 and J is TRBJ1-6; 10 nucleotides align to TRBD1. The ends lost 6 bases at V and 6 bases at J; junction bases unmatched: 8. The CDR3 runs to 16 residues. Germline V gene sequence: CDR1 SGHTA, CDR2 FQGNSA. CDR3 in amino acids: CASSSRQGAGNSPLHF. The CDR3 DNA follows: TGTGCCAGCAGTTCCAGACAGGGGGCAGGTAATTCACCCCTCCACTTT.

This chain links TRBV19 with TRBJ2-3; TRBD1 matches 9 bases. The CDR3 is made up of 17 amino acids. Germline CDR1 is LNHDA and CDR2 is SQIVND (reference sequence). The V segment lost 5 bases and the J segment 0 bases; nucleotides outside the gene matches: 9. CDR3 in DNA: TGTGCCAGTAGTGGGGGACAGGGACACCCTAGCACAGATACGCAGTATTTT. Amino acids: CASSGGQGHPSTDTQYF.

This clone was seen only a few times. Other nucleotide sequences in the sample specify the same CDR3. The genes are TRBV5-1 and TRBJ2-2; 10 bases fit TRBD2. This CDR3 comprises 16 residues. The V gene end was trimmed by 2 bases and the J gene end by 1 base; junction bases not matched to a gene: 2. Germline values: CDR1 SGHRS, CDR2 YFSETQ. The CDR3 nucleotides are TGCGCCAGCAGCTTTTCTAGCGGGGGGAACACCGGGGAGCTGTTTTTT. Translated, it gives CASSFSSGGNTGELFF. The full variable domain, in which reference TRBV5-1 and TRBJ2-2 provide the parts outside the CDR3, is KAGVTQTPRYLIKTRGQQVTLSCSPISGHRSVSWYQQTPGQGLQFLFEYFSETQRNKGNFPGRFSGRQFSNSRSEMNVSTLELGDSALYLCASSFSSGGNTGELFFGEGSRLTVL.

The rearrangement joins TRBV6-2 or TRBV6-3 to TRBJ1-1, with 7 bases fitting TRBD1. This CDR3 has 15 amino acids. V trimming: 6 bases; J trimming: 2 bases; junction bases outside the gene matches: 9. The germline CDR1 and CDR2 sequences are MNHEY and SVGEGT. CDR3 amino acids: CASSTPTGPNTEAFF. The CDR3 DNA reads TGTGCCAGCAGCACCCCGACAGGGCCTAACACTGAAGCTTTCTTT.

The chain has TRBV11-3 and TRBJ1-6; D possibly corresponds to TRBD1 (6 bases). Germline V gives CDR1 SGHNT, CDR2 YENEEA. This CDR3 spans 14 amino acids. V was pared by 5 bases and J by 7 bases, with 12 bases between. The CDR3 coding sequence is TGTGCCAGCAGCCCAGGACAGTACAATTCACCCCTCCACTTT. Amino acids: CASSPGQYNSPLHF.

The genes are TRBV6-5 and TRBJ2-5; a weak D match, TRBD2 (5 bases). The CDR3 covers 13 residues. V gave up 5 bases and J gave up 1 base, with 8 bases separating them. Germline-derived CDR1 and CDR2 are MNHEY and SVGAGI. The CDR3 is CASSIAFQETQYF. DNA for the CDR3: TGTGCCAGCAGTATAGCGTTCCAAGAGACCCAGTACTTC.

The rearrangement links TRBV6-6 to TRBJ1-5, with a possible D match to TRBD1 (6 bases). Trimming removed 7 bases at V and 1 base at J, with 14 bases between. This CDR3 contains 15 residues. Germline CDR1 reads MNHNY; CDR2 reads SVGAGI (reference sequence). The CDR3 DNA sequence: TGTGCCAGCACCAGCCGGGACACAAGCAATCAGCCCCAGCATTTT. As protein: CASTSRDTSNQPQHF.

This clone has just one count. The rearrangement joins TRBV6-2 or TRBV6-3 to TRBJ2-7; 7 bases are shared with TRBD1. The CDR3 contains 14 residues. V was clipped by 3 bases and J by 1 base; unmatched bases: 3. Germline V lookup: CDR1 MNHEY, CDR2 SVGEGT. The CDR3 DNA follows: TGTGCCAGCAGTTATACAGGGGATTCCTACGAGCAGTACTTC. It encodes CASSYTGDSYEQYF.

This clone turned up a few times. The rearrangement links TRBV4-1 to TRBJ2-2; 7 bases align to TRBD2. The CDR3 sequence is 15 residues long. V dropped 4 bases and J dropped 3; count of bases not matched to a gene: 5. Looked up from germline, CDR1 is MGHRA and CDR2 is YSYEKL. CDR3 sequence (DNA): TGCGCCAGCAGCCCTCCTGGGAGGGACACCGGGGAGCTGTTTTTT. The encoded protein is CASSPPGRDTGELFF.

V is TRBV19 and J is TRBJ1-1; D uncertain. Germline-derived CDR1 and CDR2 are LNHDA and SQIVND (reference sequence). V was pared by 3 bases and J by 3 bases, with 11 bases between. The CDR3 has 14 amino acids. The chain's CDR3 is CASSITIGDTEAFF. The DNA of the CDR3 is TGTGCCAGTAGTATCACGATCGGGGACACTGAAGCTTTCTTT.

V usage is TRBV19 and J usage is TRBJ1-1; 10 bases agree with TRBD1. Looked up from germline, CDR1 is LNHDA and CDR2 is SQIVND (reference sequence). The V and J ends lost 2 bases and 3 bases, in that order; junction bases with no gene match: 6. The CDR3 spans 16 residues. The CDR3 loop is CASSIRSGTGDTEAFF. The CDR3 DNA reads as TGTGCCAGTAGTATACGGTCCGGGACAGGGGACACTGAAGCTTTCTTT.

The chain links TRBV5-1 to TRBJ2-3, with 9 bases matching TRBD2. The germline CDR1 and CDR2 sequences are SGHRS and YFSETQ. Trimming took 4 bases from V and 4 from J; bases not matched to a gene: 4. This CDR3 region has 14 residues. The CDR3 DNA follows: TGCGCCAGCAGCCGAGCGGGGGGTTCAGATACGCAGTATTTT. This codes for CASSRAGGSDTQYF.

The chain employs TRBV18 and TRBJ2-6; the D gene is possibly TRBD1 (5 bases). The V gene lost 3 bases and the J gene lost 2 bases, with 8 bases spanning the gap. The CDR3 has 15 residues. Germline-derived CDR1 and CDR2 are KGHSH and LQKENI. The DNA for the CDR3 is TGTGCCAGCTCACCCCAGGGCCCTGGGGCCAACGTCCTGACTTTC. Translating gives CASSPQGPGANVLTF.

This clone came up once. The chain links TRBV15 to TRBJ1-6; D is uncertain. This CDR3 is 14 amino acids long. V was trimmed by 3 bases and J by 8 bases, leaving 11 bases between them. Germline V gene data show CDR1 as LNHNV and CDR2 as YYDKDF (reference sequence). CDR3 coding DNA: TGTGCCACCAGCAGCATGTCAGGCGATTCACCCCTCCACTTT. Residues: CATSSMSGDSPLHF.

In DNA, the CDR3 is TGTGCCAGCAGCGTAGAGGGTTGGGGGGCAACTAATGAAAAACTGTTTTTT. It specifies CASSVEGWGATNEKLFF. V usage is TRBV9 and J usage is TRBJ1-4; possible D gene TRBD1, 5 bases. Per the germline V gene, CDR1 is SGDLS and CDR2 is YYNGEE. V was clipped by 0 bases and J by 0 bases, with 12 bases between them. This CDR3 spans 17 amino acids.

The V and J genes are TRBV5-6 and TRBJ2-4; maybe TRBD1 (7 bases). CDR1 is SGHDT, CDR2 YYEEEE, per germline. Between the trimmed V and J ends, which lost 4 bases and 0 bases, there was a span of 11 bases. The CDR3 contains 15 residues. The CDR3 DNA reads as TGTGCCAGCAGCCACAGGGGACTAGCCAAAAACATTCAGTACTTC. Translated: CASSHRGLAKNIQYF.